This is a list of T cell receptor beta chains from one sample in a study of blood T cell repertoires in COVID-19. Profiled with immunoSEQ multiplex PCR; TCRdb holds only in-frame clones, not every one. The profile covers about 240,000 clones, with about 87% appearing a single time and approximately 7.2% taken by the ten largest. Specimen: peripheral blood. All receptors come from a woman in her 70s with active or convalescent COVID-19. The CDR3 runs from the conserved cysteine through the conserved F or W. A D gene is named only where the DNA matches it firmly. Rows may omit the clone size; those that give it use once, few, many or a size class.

DNA: TGCGCCAGCAGGAGGGAGCCCCGAAGAGAATATGAGCAGTTCTTC
CDR3: CASRREPRREYEQFF
size: NA
J: TRBJ2-1
D: NA
V: TRBV5-1

DNA: TGTGCCACCAGTGATTTCCGACAGGGGGGGAACAATGAGCAGTTCTTC
CDR3: CATSDFRQGGNNEQFF
size: NA
J: TRBJ2-1
D: TRBD1
V: TRBV24-1

DNA: TGTGCCAGCAGCAGTACAGTCGTGAGCTACACCTTC
CDR3: CASSSTVVSYTF
size: NA
J: TRBJ1-2
D: NA
V: TRBV14

DNA: TGTGCCAGTAGTATTCGATGGGGCACCTACGAGCAGTACTTC
CDR3: CASSIRWGTYEQYF
size: NA
J: TRBJ2-7
D: NA
V: TRBV19

DNA: TGTGCCAGCAGCTCCGCATTAGGTACAGGGGCCGGAAGAACCGGGGAGCTGTTTTTT
CDR3: CASSSALGTGAGRTGELFF
size: few
J: TRBJ2-2
D: TRBD1
V: TRBV7-2

DNA: TGTGCCAGCAGTTATGGTCGGGGGACCGGGGAGCTGTTTTTT
CDR3: CASSYGRGTGELFF
size: NA
J: TRBJ2-2
D: NA
V: TRBV6-5

DNA: TGCGCCAGCAGCCAAGATTGGGGGCAGGGAAATTCACCCCTCCACTTT
CDR3: CASSQDWGQGNSPLHF
size: NA
J: TRBJ1-6
D: NA
V: TRBV4-3

DNA: TGTGCCAGCAGCCAACGGAGGACAGCTAATGAAAAACTGTTTTTT
CDR3: CASSQRRTANEKLFF
size: few
J: TRBJ1-4
D: NA
V: TRBV7-2

DNA: TGTGCCAGCAGGACGACAGGCAATGAGCAGTTCTTC
CDR3: CASRTTGNEQFF
size: once
J: TRBJ2-1
D: NA
V: TRBV6-5

DNA: TGTGCCAGCAGCTTATTCGAAGGGGCAGTCAATCAGCCCCAGCATTTT
CDR3: CASSLFEGAVNQPQHF
size: NA
J: TRBJ1-5
D: NA
V: TRBV7-8

DNA: TGTGCCAGTAGCCGGGGAGCCTCCTACGAGCAGTACTTC
CDR3: CASSRGASYEQYF
size: NA
J: TRBJ2-7
D: NA
V: TRBV19

DNA: TGTGCCAGCAGTTTGTCTAGCTTCTATGGCTACACCTTC
CDR3: CASSLSSFYGYTF
size: NA
J: TRBJ1-2
D: NA
V: TRBV12-3/TRBV12-4

DNA: TGTGCCAGCAGCTTAGGGGCCACAGGGCCGAGCTACACCTTC
CDR3: CASSLGATGPSYTF
size: NA
J: TRBJ1-2
D: NA
V: TRBV7-8

DNA: TGTGCCAGCAGCTTTCCAGGGGGCTATACTGAAGCTTTCTTT
CDR3: CASSFPGGYTEAFF
size: NA
J: TRBJ1-1
D: TRBD1
V: TRBV5-4

DNA: TGCGCCAGCAGCGTACCGGAGGGAACCACTGAAGCTTTCTTT
CDR3: CASSVPEGTTEAFF
size: NA
J: TRBJ1-1
D: NA
V: TRBV5-1

DNA: TGTGCCAGCAGCCAAGGGGGAGGTAATTCACCCCTCCACTTT
CDR3: CASSQGGGNSPLHF
size: NA
J: TRBJ1-6
D: NA
V: TRBV14

DNA: TGTGCCAGTAGCCTTGGGGCTAGCACAGATACGCAGTATTTT
CDR3: CASSLGASTDTQYF
size: NA
J: TRBJ2-3
D: NA
V: TRBV19

DNA: TGTGCCAGCAGTTTGGGACAGTTCTACGAGCAGTACTTC
CDR3: CASSLGQFYEQYF
size: NA
J: TRBJ2-7
D: TRBD1
V: TRBV27

DNA: TGTGCCAGCCCGAGTCTCTCTGGGGCCAACGTCCTGACTTTC
CDR3: CASPSLSGANVLTF
size: NA
J: TRBJ2-6
D: NA
V: TRBV2

DNA: TGTGCCAGCAGCCCCGACGGGATCAAACTGTTTTTT
CDR3: CASSPDGIKLFF
size: NA
J: TRBJ1-4
D: NA
V: TRBV12-3/TRBV12-4

DNA: TGCGCCAGCAGCCAGGGGGGTGGACAGGGTAATGAAAAACTGTTTTTT
CDR3: CASSQGGGQGNEKLFF
size: NA
J: TRBJ1-4
D: TRBD1
V: TRBV4-3

DNA: TGTGCCAGCAGCTTAGGGAATGCCCGAGGAGATACGCAGTATTTT
CDR3: CASSLGNARGDTQYF
size: once
J: TRBJ2-3
D: NA
V: TRBV7-2

DNA: TGTGCCAGCAGCTTAGCGACAGGGAATTCACCCCTCCACTTT
CDR3: CASSLATGNSPLHF
size: NA
J: TRBJ1-6
D: TRBD1
V: TRBV11-2

DNA: TGTGCCAGCAGTGTGGGACTCGCTAAAGAGACCCAGTACTTC
CDR3: CASSVGLAKETQYF
size: once
J: TRBJ2-5
D: NA
V: TRBV25-1

DNA: TGTGCCAGCAGCCAAGATGGGCTAGCGGGGGTTTCCCCTAACACAGATACGCAGTATTTT
CDR3: CASSQDGLAGVSPNTDTQYF
size: NA
J: TRBJ2-3
D: TRBD2
V: TRBV3-1/TRBV3-2

DNA: TGTGCCAGCAGCTTTGCGCCTGGACAGGGAAGCACAGATACGCAGTATTTT
CDR3: CASSFAPGQGSTDTQYF
size: NA
J: TRBJ2-3
D: TRBD1
V: TRBV7-9

DNA: TGCGCCAGCGCCCTTTACAGGGCAGGAACAGATACGCAGTATTTT
CDR3: CASALYRAGTDTQYF
size: NA
J: TRBJ2-3
D: NA
V: TRBV5-1

DNA: TGTGCCAGCAACCCAGGACTAGCGGGGGAGAGCTCCTACAATGAGCAGTTCTTC
CDR3: CASNPGLAGESSYNEQFF
size: NA
J: TRBJ2-1
D: TRBD2
V: TRBV4-2

DNA: TGTGCCAGCAGCTTAGCAAGCGGGGTCGCACGGGAGCTGTTTTTT
CDR3: CASSLASGVARELFF
size: NA
J: TRBJ2-2
D: TRBD2
V: TRBV7-9

DNA: TGTGCCAGCAGGAACGGACTGAAAGCTTTCTTT
CDR3: CASRNGLKAFF
size: few
J: TRBJ1-1
D: NA
V: TRBV27

DNA: TGTGCCAGCAGGCAACAGGGAGGCCGCCCCGGGGAGCTGTTTTTT
CDR3: CASRQQGGRPGELFF
size: NA
J: TRBJ2-2
D: NA
V: TRBV3-1/TRBV3-2

DNA: TGTGCCAGCAGCTCCGTACAGGGGGCTTTTGTTCAGCCCCAGCATTTT
CDR3: CASSSVQGAFVQPQHF
size: NA
J: TRBJ1-5
D: TRBD1
V: TRBV7-8

DNA: TGTGCCAGCAGCCCCCATGCCAGGGTATGGGGACAGCCCCAGCATTTT
CDR3: CASSPHARVWGQPQHF
size: few
J: TRBJ1-5
D: NA
V: TRBV7-2

DNA: TGTGCCGGGAGGACAGGGGCCTCACCCCTCCACTTT
CDR3: CAGRTGASPLHF
size: NA
J: TRBJ1-6
D: TRBD1
V: TRBV19

DNA: TGTGCCAGCAGCTTAGGGGGAGATTATAGCAATCAGCCCCAGCATTTT
CDR3: CASSLGGDYSNQPQHF
size: once
J: TRBJ1-5
D: NA
V: TRBV7-2

DNA: TGTGCCAGCAGCGCTTCCGCAGGGATCCCTGGAAACACCATATATTTT
CDR3: CASSASAGIPGNTIYF
size: NA
J: TRBJ1-3
D: NA
V: TRBV5-8

DNA: TGTGCCAGCAGTTCCATCCTCCGAGACAGGGTAGGGTCACCCCTCCACTTT
CDR3: CASSSILRDRVGSPLHF
size: few
J: TRBJ1-6
D: TRBD1
V: TRBV28

DNA: TGTGCCAGTAGTAATCTAGCGGGGGACCAAACAGGGATTGAGCAGTTCTTC
CDR3: CASSNLAGDQTGIEQFF
size: NA
J: TRBJ2-1
D: TRBD2
V: TRBV19

DNA: TGTGCCAGCAGCCAAGCCGGCACAGATACGCAGTATTTT
CDR3: CASSQAGTDTQYF
size: NA
J: TRBJ2-3
D: NA
V: TRBV3-1/TRBV3-2

DNA: TGCGCCAGCACGGTAGTTAGGGGCTCCGGGGAGCTGTTTTTT
CDR3: CASTVVRGSGELFF
size: NA
J: TRBJ2-2
D: NA
V: TRBV4-3

DNA: TGTGCCAGCAGCTACGGGGGAGAGAAACTGTTTTTT
CDR3: CASSYGGEKLFF
size: NA
J: TRBJ1-4
D: NA
V: TRBV7-9

DNA: TGTGCCAGCAGCTTAGGTCAGGGGATGGCTAATGAAAAACTGTTTTTT
CDR3: CASSLGQGMANEKLFF
size: NA
J: TRBJ1-4
D: NA
V: TRBV7-9

DNA: TGTGCCAGCAGCCGGCAGGTAGGGAGGACAGGGGAAACCGGGGGCAATCAGCCCCAGCATTTT
CDR3: CASSRQVGRTGETGGNQPQHF
size: NA
J: TRBJ1-5
D: TRBD1
V: TRBV3-1/TRBV3-2

DNA: TGTGCCAGTAGCACAGGGTTTTCGGGTCAGCCCCAGCATTTT
CDR3: CASSTGFSGQPQHF
size: once
J: TRBJ1-5
D: NA
V: TRBV19

DNA: TGCGCCAGCAGTGAGACGGTCGATCAGCCCCAGCATTTT
CDR3: CASSETVDQPQHF
size: NA
J: TRBJ1-5
D: NA
V: TRBV10-1

DNA: TGTGCCAGCAGCCGGGGGTTGGAGGTGAACACTGAAGCTTTCTTT
CDR3: CASSRGLEVNTEAFF
size: NA
J: TRBJ1-1
D: NA
V: TRBV11-1

DNA: TGTGCCAGCACTTCCGCCGGGGGGCGGCCCCAGCATTTT
CDR3: CASTSAGGRPQHF
size: NA
J: TRBJ1-5
D: NA
V: TRBV6-5

DNA: TGTGCCAGCAGCTTGGAGCGCTATGGCTACACCTTC
CDR3: CASSLERYGYTF
size: NA
J: TRBJ1-2
D: NA
V: TRBV5-4

DNA: TGTGCCAGCAGGCCCATACGGGGTACGGATGGCAATCAGCCCCAGCATTTT
CDR3: CASRPIRGTDGNQPQHF
size: NA
J: TRBJ1-5
D: NA
V: TRBV27

DNA: TGTGCCAGCAGCTTCGGGACACGAATTGGCTACGAGCAGTACTTC
CDR3: CASSFGTRIGYEQYF
size: NA
J: TRBJ2-7
D: NA
V: TRBV11-2

DNA: TGTGCCAGCAGCTTAGGAGGACTCGGGACTGAAGCTTTCTTT
CDR3: CASSLGGLGTEAFF
size: few
J: TRBJ1-1
D: NA
V: TRBV7-9

DNA: TGTGCCAGCAGAAACAGGAGAACCTCCTACGAGCAGTACTTC
CDR3: CASRNRRTSYEQYF
size: NA
J: TRBJ2-7
D: NA
V: TRBV2